The 27 T cell receptor beta chains below come from one sample, sequenced in a study of vaccination and CD4 T cells after COVID-19. The antigens for these receptors are not known. Treatment here: roughly nine-day PBMC culture with coronavirus spike peptide pools or control peptides (ViraFEST assay). Cultured CD4+ T cell DNA was sequenced using the Oncomine TCR Beta short-read assay. TCRdb re-analysed the PCR reads in MiXCR, keeping a single row per CDR3 protein. The data contain 6,000 to 8,500 distinct CDR3 sequences, around 45% of them singletons. The sequenced material came from CD4+ T cells from blood, cultured in vitro. Source of these receptors: a human donor who had recovered from COVID-19.

CDR3 loop: CASSLYRAATEAFF. The CDR3 nucleotides read TGTGCCAGCAGCTTATACAGGGCCGCCACTGAAGCTTTCTTT. V gene TRBV7-2 combines with J gene TRBJ1-1, with a weak D call TRBD1 (6 bases). The germline V gene encodes CDR1 SGHTA and CDR2 FQGNSA. V was cut by 2 bases and J by 4 bases, with 11 bases left in between. The CDR3 is 14 residues long.

This clonotype was observed a handful of times. The CDR3: CASRDLGNTIYF. The CDR3 coding sequence is TGTGCCAGTCGGGACCTTGGAAACACCATATATTTT. The chain is built from TRBV6-1 and TRBJ1-3, with a weak D call TRBD1 (5 bases). Trimming cost V 9 bases and J 3 bases, with 9 bases left between them. The germline V gene encodes CDR1 MNHNS and CDR2 SASEGT. CDR3 length: 12 residues.

The chain couples TRBV11-3 to TRBJ2-1; a possible D gene is TRBD2 (5 bases). Deletions cut 6 bases from V and 4 bases from J, with 13 bases between. The germline gives CDR1 SGHNT, CDR2 YENEEA. The CDR3 has 14 residues. The CDR3 DNA is TGTGCCAGCAGACCGGGAAGGGCTTACAATGAGCAGTTCTTC. Protein: CASRPGRAYNEQFF.

This clonotype turned up a few times. The chain couples TRBV7-2 to TRBJ2-5; D is undetermined. Germline V lookup: CDR1 SGHTA, CDR2 FQGNSA. The CDR3 spans 12 residues. V was trimmed by 1 base and J by 5 bases, leaving 5 bases between them. The CDR3 reads CASSLVRETQYF. The DNA for the CDR3 is TGTGCCAGCAGCTTAGTTAGGGAGACCCAGTACTTC.

This clonotype was counted only a few times. This chain links TRBV19 with TRBJ1-6; the D is unclear. From germline, CDR1 is LNHDA and CDR2 SQIVND (reference sequence). V lost 8 bases and J 10 bases, leaving 9 bases between the germline ends. The CDR3 runs to 11 residues. In DNA form, the CDR3 reads TGTGCCAGTTCGGACCAGTCACCCCTCCACTTT. This translates into CASSDQSPLHF.

This chain connects TRBV21-1 to TRBJ2-1; TRBD2 reflects the table's D call only, with no check against the DNA. TRBV21-1 is a pseudogene segment. The CDR3 loop spans 16 amino acids. This chain's CDR3 is CASSVAPSGGNNEQFF. CDR3 nucleotides: TGTGCCAGCAGCGTAGCTCCTAGCGGGGGAAACAATGAGCAGTTCTTC.

The CDR3 DNA reads TGTGCCAGCAGTCTCGGTAGGGAGAACACTGAAGCTTTCTTT. This gives the protein CASSLGRENTEAFF. The chain links TRBV12-3 or TRBV12-4 to TRBJ1-1; D unclear. The V end was cut by 5 bases, the J end by 1 base, with 11 bases between. The CDR3 is made up of 14 amino acids.

The chain combines TRBV20-1 with TRBJ1-2; TRBD1 matches 7 bases. The germline CDR1 and CDR2 sequences are DFQATT and SNEGSKA (reference sequence). J lost 2 bases, V lost 0 bases, and 9 bases had no gene match. This CDR3 comprises 16 residues. CDR3 sequence (DNA): TGCAGTGCTAGAGATCAGCGGCAGGGGGAAAACTATGGCTACACCTTC. Amino acid sequence: CSARDQRQGENYGYTF.

The rearrangement joins TRBV7-2 to TRBJ2-1; unclear D gene. This CDR3 region has 16 residues. Per the germline V gene, CDR1 is SGHTA and CDR2 is FQGNSA. The V end lost 5 bases, the J end lost 0 bases, and 14 bases lay between the germline ends. The CDR3 nucleotides are TGTGCCAGCAGCCCAAGGTCGGCCACCTCCTACAATGAGCAGTTCTTC. Translating it yields CASSPRSATSYNEQFF. Full variable domain (rest looked up from reference TRBV7-2 and TRBJ2-1): GAGVSQSPSNKVTEKGKDVELRCDPISGHTALYWYRQSLGQGLEFLIYFQGNSAPDKSGLPSDRFSAERTGGSVSTLTIQRTQQEDSAVYLCASSPRSATSYNEQFFGPGTRLTVL.

The rearrangement uses TRBV4-1 and TRBJ2-5; no definite D call. CDR1 and CDR2 from the germline V gene are MGHRA and YSYEKL. Trimming shortened V by 3 bases and J by 4 bases, and 9 bases separated the two germline ends. The CDR3 runs 13 residues. The CDR3 is CASSQAERETQYF. The CDR3 DNA sequence: TGCGCCAGCAGCCAGGCAGAGCGAGAGACCCAGTACTTC.

The V gene is TRBV6-2 or TRBV6-3, the J gene TRBJ1-5, with D uncertain. The CDR3 runs 15 residues. The germline V gene has CDR1 MNHEY and CDR2 SVGEGT. V was shortened by 2 bases and J by 0 bases, with 8 bases between the two germline ends. The CDR3 loop is CASSYERYSNQPQHF. The CDR3 DNA follows: TGTGCCAGCAGTTACGAGAGATATAGCAATCAGCCCCAGCATTTT.

V usage is TRBV30 and J usage is TRBJ1-5; D is unclear. Trimming shortened V by 0 bases and J by 0 bases, and 6 bases separated the two germline ends. The CDR3 has 14 amino acids. CDR1 is GTSNPN and CDR2 is SVGIG in the germline V gene (reference sequence). This CDR3 is CAWSVPNSNQPQHF. CDR3 in DNA: TGTGCCTGGAGTGTGCCCAATAGCAATCAGCCCCAGCATTTT.

The V gene is TRBV11-1, the J gene TRBJ2-5, with D possibly matching TRBD1 (6 bases). V lost 8 bases, J lost 2 bases, and 12 bases lay in between. The CDR3 totals 13 residues. Germline V CDR1 and CDR2: SGHAT, FQDESV (reference sequence). The CDR3 DNA follows: TGTGCCAGCGGAAACAGGGATCAAGAGACCCAGTACTTC. Its protein product is CASGNRDQETQYF.

This clonotype came up a few times. V usage is TRBV20-1 and J usage is TRBJ2-3; maybe TRBD2 (5 bases). Germline V lookup: CDR1 DFQATT, CDR2 SNEGSKA (reference sequence). The CDR3 runs to 15 residues. Deletions cut 3 bases from V and 0 bases from J, with 13 bases between. CDR3 protein: CSARIPGSSTDTQYF. CDR3 sequence (DNA): TGCAGTGCTAGGATTCCGGGATCTAGCACAGATACGCAGTATTTT.

This clonotype was recorded once. The V and J genes are TRBV7-9 and TRBJ1-1; D gene unclear. V lost 2 bases to trimming and J lost 0 bases, with 13 bases between them. Germline values: CDR1 SEHNR, CDR2 FQNEAQ (reference sequence). CDR3 length: 16 amino acids. CDR3 sequence reads: CASSLRLGSMNTEAFF. CDR3 DNA sequence: TGTGCCAGCAGCTTACGTCTTGGCAGCATGAACACTGAAGCTTTCTTT.

The J gene is TRBJ2-7, the V gene TRBV2, with TRBD2 matching over 8 bases. V shed 6 bases, J shed 7 bases, and the junction held 11 bases outside the gene matches. The CDR3 is 14 amino acids. Germline V gives CDR1 SNHLY, CDR2 FYNNEI. CDR3 bases: TGTGCCAGCAGCCGGGGGGGGGATTTAAGTGAGCAGTACTTC. Protein product: CASSRGGDLSEQYF.

The CDR3 here is CASSPNRAPQHF. The CDR3 bases are TGTGCCAGCTCACCTAACAGGGCGCCCCAGCATTTT. The chain joins TRBV18 to TRBJ1-5, with D possibly TRBD1 on 6 matching bases. Trimming left V 3 bases short and J 9 bases short, with 9 bases between. The CDR3 length is 12 residues. The germline V gene has CDR1 KGHSH and CDR2 LQKENI.

Points on this clonotype: Because the CDR3's place on the DNA is in doubt, the DNA is left out and the CDR3 is given as listed by TCRdb. J is TRBJ2-2 and V is TRBV2; TRBD1, the table's D call, was not compared with the DNA. Germline V gene sequence: CDR1 SNHLY, CDR2 FYNNEI. Ends included, the CDR3 has 20 residues. This CDR3 reads CASSVGQEPLLTFGAGELFF.

The gene calls are TRBV20-1 and TRBJ2-5, with a possible D match to TRBD2 (5 bases). Trimming left V 7 bases short and J 6 bases short, with 18 bases between. The germline gives CDR1 DFQATT, CDR2 SNEGSKA (reference sequence). There are 13 residues in the CDR3. DNA for the CDR3: TGCAGTGTCCCGCCAGGAGGTCGGCAGACCCAGTACTTC. This codes for CSVPPGGRQTQYF.

The chain employs TRBV6-1 and TRBJ2-3; 7 positions agree with TRBD2. V was pared by 2 bases and J by 3 bases, with 8 bases of the junction left unmatched. The CDR3 is 16 amino acids. Germline V gene lookup returns CDR1 MNHNS and CDR2 SASEGT. CDR3 DNA: TGTGCCAGCAGTGAATTTGCGGGAGTTCAAACAGATACGCAGTATTTT. It is translated as CASSEFAGVQTDTQYF.

This chain connects TRBV6-2 or TRBV6-3 to TRBJ2-2; 8 bases fit TRBD1. The V segment lost 4 bases and the J segment 4 bases; nucleotides outside the gene matches: 8. The germline V gene has CDR1 MNHEY and CDR2 SVGEGT. The CDR3 covers 16 residues. The CDR3 here is CASSLGTGRGTGELFF. The CDR3 nucleotides read TGTGCCAGCAGTTTAGGGACAGGCAGGGGCACCGGGGAGCTGTTTTTT.

V usage is TRBV30 and J usage is TRBJ1-5; 8 bases fit TRBD1. Looked up from germline, CDR1 is GTSNPN and CDR2 is SVGIG (reference sequence). The CDR3 spans 14 residues. Losses at the gene ends were 0 bases for V and 7 bases for J; bases not matched to a gene: 5. As DNA, the CDR3 is TGTGCCTGGAGTGTGCCAGGGGGCAGCCAGCCCCAGCATTTT. Translating it yields CAWSVPGGSQPQHF.

This clonotype has just a few counts. The chain couples TRBV20-1 to TRBJ1-2; D is perhaps TRBD1 (6 bases). CDR3 size: 16 residues. The V end was cut by 0 bases, the J end by 8 bases, with 22 bases between. The germline gives CDR1 DFQATT, CDR2 SNEGSKA (reference sequence). In DNA form, the CDR3 reads TGCAGTGCTAGAGATAGGAGGAGGGGACATGGAGAGGGCTACACCTTC. This sequence encodes CSARDRRRGHGEGYTF.

This clonotype is categorized as medium-sized. The rearrangement joins TRBV18 to TRBJ2-6; TRBD1 matches at 12 bases. This CDR3 region has 19 residues. Germline V lookup: CDR1 KGHSH, CDR2 LQKENI. With V trimmed by 2 bases and J by 2 bases, 7 bases remained unmatched. The CDR3 DNA follows: TGTGCCAGCTCACCAAACCCGGGACAGGGGGCAACTGGGGCCAACGTCCTGACTTTC. This sequence encodes CASSPNPGQGATGANVLTF.

This clonotype is labeled medium-sized. The gene calls are TRBV1 and TRBJ2-7; the D call TRBD1 from the table was never checked on the DNA. TRBV1 is a known pseudogene. This CDR3 has 13 amino acids. Here the CDR3 reads CTSSLHRGDEQYF. In nucleotides, the CDR3 is TGCACCAGCAGCCTACACAGGGGGGACGAGCAGTACTTC.

This clonotype has more than one count but fewer than ten. The chain joins TRBV19 to TRBJ1-1, with TRBD1 identical over 7 bases. The CDR3 covers 13 residues. The V gene end was trimmed by 5 bases and the J gene end by 4 bases; junction bases not matched to a gene: 4. Per germline, CDR1 LNHDA and CDR2 SQIVND (reference sequence). This CDR3 reads CASSPRGVTEAFF. Here the CDR3 DNA reads TGTGCCAGTAGTCCCAGGGGGGTCACTGAAGCTTTCTTT.

This clonotype was seen a few times. This chain links TRBV20-1 with TRBJ1-6; maybe TRBD1 (5 bases). V was shortened by 0 bases and J by 6 bases, with 18 bases between the two germline ends. The CDR3 is made up of 17 amino acids. The germline V gene has CDR1 DFQATT and CDR2 SNEGSKA (reference sequence). The DNA for the CDR3 is TGCAGTGCTAGAGACCCCCGGCGGGGCAGACGTAATTCACCCCTCCACTTT. It specifies CSARDPRRGRRNSPLHF.